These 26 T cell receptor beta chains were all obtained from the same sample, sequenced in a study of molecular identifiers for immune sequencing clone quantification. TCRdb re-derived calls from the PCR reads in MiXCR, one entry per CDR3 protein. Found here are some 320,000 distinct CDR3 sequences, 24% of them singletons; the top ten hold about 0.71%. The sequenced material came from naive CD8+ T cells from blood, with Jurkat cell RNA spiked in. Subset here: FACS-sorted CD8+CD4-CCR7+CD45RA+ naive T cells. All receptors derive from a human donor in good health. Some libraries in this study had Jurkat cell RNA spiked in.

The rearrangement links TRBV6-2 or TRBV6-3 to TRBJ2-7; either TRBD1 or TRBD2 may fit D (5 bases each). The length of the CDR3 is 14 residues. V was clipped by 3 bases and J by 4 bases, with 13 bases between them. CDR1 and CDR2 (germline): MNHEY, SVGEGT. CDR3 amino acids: CASSYPGPQYEQYF. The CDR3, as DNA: TGTGCCAGCAGTTATCCGGGACCGCAGTACGAGCAGTACTTC.

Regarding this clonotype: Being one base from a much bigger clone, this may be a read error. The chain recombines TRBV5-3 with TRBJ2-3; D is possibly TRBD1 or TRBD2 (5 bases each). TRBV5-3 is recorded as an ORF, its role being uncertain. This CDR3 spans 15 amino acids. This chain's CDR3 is CASSLGTTNTDTQYF. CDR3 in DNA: TGTGCCAGCAGCTTGGGGACCACTAACACAGATACGCAGTATTTT.

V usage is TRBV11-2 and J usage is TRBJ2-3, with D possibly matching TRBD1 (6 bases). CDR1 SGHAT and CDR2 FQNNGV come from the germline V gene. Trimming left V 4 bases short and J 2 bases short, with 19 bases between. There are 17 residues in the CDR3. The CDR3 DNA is TGTGCCAGCAGCTCACCTCACTCGACAGGAATCACAGATACGCAGTATTTT. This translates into CASSSPHSTGITDTQYF.

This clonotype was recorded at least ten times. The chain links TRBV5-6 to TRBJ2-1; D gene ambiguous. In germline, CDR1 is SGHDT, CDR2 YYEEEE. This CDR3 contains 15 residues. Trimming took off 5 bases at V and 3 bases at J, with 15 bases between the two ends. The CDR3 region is CASRPRKVLYNEQFF. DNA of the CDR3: TGTGCCAGCAGACCTAGGAAGGTCCTCTACAATGAGCAGTTCTTC.

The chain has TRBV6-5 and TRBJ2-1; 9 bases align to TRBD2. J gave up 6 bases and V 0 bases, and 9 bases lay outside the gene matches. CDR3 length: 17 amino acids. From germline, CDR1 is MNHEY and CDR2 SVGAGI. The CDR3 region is CASSYSGAAGGGNEQFF. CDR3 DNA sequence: TGTGCCAGCAGTTACTCCGGCGCGGCGGGGGGGGGCAATGAGCAGTTCTTC.

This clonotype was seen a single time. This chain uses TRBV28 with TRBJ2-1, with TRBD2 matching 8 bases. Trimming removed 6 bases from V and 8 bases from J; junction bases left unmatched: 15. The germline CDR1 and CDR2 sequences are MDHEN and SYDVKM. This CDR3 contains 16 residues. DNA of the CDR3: TGTGCCAGCAGCTCTAGCGGGTACTCCCCAGTGGATGAGCAGTTCTTC. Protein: CASSSSGYSPVDEQFF. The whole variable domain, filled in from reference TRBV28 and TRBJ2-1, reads DVKVTQSSRYLVKRTGEKVFLECVQDMDHENMFWYRQDPGLGLRLIYFSYDVKMKEKGDIPEGYSVSREKKERFSLILESASTNQTSMYLCASSSSGYSPVDEQFFGPGTRLTVL.

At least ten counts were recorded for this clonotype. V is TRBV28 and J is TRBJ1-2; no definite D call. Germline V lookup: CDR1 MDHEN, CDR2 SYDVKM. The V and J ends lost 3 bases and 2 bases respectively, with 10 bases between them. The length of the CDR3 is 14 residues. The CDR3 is CASSFRSDNYGYTF. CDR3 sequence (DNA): TGTGCCAGCAGTTTTCGGTCAGACAACTATGGCTACACCTTC.

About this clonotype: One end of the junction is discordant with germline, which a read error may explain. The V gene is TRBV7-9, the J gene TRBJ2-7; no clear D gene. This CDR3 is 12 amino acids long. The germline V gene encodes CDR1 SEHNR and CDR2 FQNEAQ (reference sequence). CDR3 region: CASSLAGLEQCF. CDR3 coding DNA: TGTGCCAGCAGCTTAGCCGGCCTCGAGCAGTGCTTC. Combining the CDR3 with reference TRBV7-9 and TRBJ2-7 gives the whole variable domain DTGVSQNPRHKITKRGQNVTFRCDPISEHNRLYWYRQTLGQGPEFLTYFQNEAQLEKSRLLSDRFSAERPKGSFSTLEIQRTEQGDSAMYLCASSLAGLEQCFGPGTRLTVT.

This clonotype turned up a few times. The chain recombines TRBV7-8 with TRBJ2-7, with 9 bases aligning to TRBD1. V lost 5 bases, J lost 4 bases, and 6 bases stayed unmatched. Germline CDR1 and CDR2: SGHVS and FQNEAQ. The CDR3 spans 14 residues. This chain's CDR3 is CASSPGTGRYEQYF. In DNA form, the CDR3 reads TGTGCCAGCAGCCCCGGGACAGGGAGGTACGAGCAGTACTTC.

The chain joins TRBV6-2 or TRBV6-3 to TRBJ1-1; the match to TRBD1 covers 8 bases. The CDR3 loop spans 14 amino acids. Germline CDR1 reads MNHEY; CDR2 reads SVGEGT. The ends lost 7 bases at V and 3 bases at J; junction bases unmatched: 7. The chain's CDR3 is CASKYRGRDTEAFF. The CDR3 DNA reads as TGTGCCAGCAAGTACAGGGGGAGGGACACTGAAGCTTTCTTT.

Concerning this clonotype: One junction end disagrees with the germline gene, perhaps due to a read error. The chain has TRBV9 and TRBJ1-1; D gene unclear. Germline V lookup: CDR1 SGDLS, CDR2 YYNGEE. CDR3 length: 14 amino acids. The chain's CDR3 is CASSGPVLNTEALF. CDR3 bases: TGTGCCAGCAGCGGACCCGTACTGAACACTGAAGCTCTCTTT.

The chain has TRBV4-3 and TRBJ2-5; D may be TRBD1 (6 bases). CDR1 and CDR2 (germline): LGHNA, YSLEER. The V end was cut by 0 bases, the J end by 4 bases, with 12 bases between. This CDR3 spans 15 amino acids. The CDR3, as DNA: TGCGCCAGCAGCCAAGATTCAGGGGACCCAGAGACCCAGTACTTC. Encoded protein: CASSQDSGDPETQYF.

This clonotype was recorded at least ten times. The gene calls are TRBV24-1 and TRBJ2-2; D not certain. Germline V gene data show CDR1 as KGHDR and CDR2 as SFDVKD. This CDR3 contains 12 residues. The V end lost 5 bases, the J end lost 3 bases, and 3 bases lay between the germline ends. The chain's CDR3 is CATSADTGELFF. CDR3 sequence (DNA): TGTGCCACCAGTGCAGACACCGGGGAGCTGTTTTTT.

CDR3 sequence (DNA): TGTGCCTGGAGCGTGACTCCTAGCTCCTACAATGAGCAGTTCTTC. Its translation is CAWSVTPSSYNEQFF. The chain links TRBV30 to TRBJ2-1; D unresolved. V was pared by 3 bases and J by 0 bases, with 12 bases between. The germline V gene encodes CDR1 GTSNPN and CDR2 SVGIG (reference sequence). The CDR3 is 15 amino acids. Based on the CDR3 plus reference TRBV30 and TRBJ2-1, the full variable domain is SQTIHQWPATLVQPVGSPLSLECTVEGTSNPNLYWYRQAAGRGLQLLFYSVGIGQISSEVPQNLSASRPQDRQFILSSKKLLLSDSGFYLCAWSVTPSSYNEQFFGPGTRLTVL.

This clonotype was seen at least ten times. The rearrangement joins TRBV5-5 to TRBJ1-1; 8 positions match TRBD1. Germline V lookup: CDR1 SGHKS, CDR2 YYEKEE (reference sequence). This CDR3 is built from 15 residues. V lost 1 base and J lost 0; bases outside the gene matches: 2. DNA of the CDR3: TGTGCCAGCAGCTTGCCGGACAGGGTGAACACTGAAGCTTTCTTT. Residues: CASSLPDRVNTEAFF.

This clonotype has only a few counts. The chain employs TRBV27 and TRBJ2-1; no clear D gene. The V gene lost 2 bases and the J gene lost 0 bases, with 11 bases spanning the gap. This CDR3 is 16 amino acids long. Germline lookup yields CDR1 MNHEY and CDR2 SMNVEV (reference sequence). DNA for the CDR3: TGTGCCAGCAGTTTAGGACCTCCGAGCTCCTACAATGAGCAGTTCTTC. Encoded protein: CASSLGPPSSYNEQFF.

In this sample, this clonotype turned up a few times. The CDR3 DNA reads as TGTGCCACCAGCACCCTAGCGTCCGCAGATACGCAGTATTTT. Encoded protein: CATSTLASADTQYF. This rearrangement joins TRBV15 to TRBJ2-3; a weak D match, TRBD2 (6 bases). Germline-derived CDR1 and CDR2 are LNHNV and YYDKDF (reference sequence). The length of the CDR3 is 14 residues. The V end was cut by 4 bases, the J end by 4 bases, with 12 bases between.

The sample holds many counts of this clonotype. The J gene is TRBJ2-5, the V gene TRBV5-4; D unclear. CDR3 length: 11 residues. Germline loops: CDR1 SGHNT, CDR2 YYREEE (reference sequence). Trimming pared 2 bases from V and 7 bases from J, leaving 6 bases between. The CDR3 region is CASSFSGTQYF. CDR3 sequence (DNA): TGTGCCAGCAGCTTTTCGGGGACCCAGTACTTC.

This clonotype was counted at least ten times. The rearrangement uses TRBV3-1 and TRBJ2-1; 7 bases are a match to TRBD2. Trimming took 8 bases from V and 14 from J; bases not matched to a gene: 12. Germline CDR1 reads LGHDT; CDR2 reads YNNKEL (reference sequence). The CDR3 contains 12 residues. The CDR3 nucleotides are TGTGCCAGCTCCCCCTGGGAGGGCGGGGAGTTCTTC. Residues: CASSPWEGGEFF.

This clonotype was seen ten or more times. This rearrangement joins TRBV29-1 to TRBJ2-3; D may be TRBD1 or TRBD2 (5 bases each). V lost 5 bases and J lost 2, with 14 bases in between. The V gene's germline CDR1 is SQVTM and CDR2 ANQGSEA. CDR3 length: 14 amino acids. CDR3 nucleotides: TGCAGCGTTAAGTCGGGGCCCGCCACAGATACGCAGTATTTT. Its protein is CSVKSGPATDTQYF.

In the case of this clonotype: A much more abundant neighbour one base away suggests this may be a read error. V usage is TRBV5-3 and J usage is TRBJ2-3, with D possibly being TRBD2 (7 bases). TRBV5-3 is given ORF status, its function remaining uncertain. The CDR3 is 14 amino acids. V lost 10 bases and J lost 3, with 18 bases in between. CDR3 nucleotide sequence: TGTGCCTTCCGCCGGGGGGCGTGTACAGATACGCAGTATTTT. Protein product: CAFRRGACTDTQYF.

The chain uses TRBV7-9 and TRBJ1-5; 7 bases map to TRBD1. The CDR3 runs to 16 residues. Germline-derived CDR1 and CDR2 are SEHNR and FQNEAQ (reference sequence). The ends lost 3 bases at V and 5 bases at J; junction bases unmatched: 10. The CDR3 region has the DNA TGTGCCAGCAGCTTGGTATTGACAGGGAGTGATCAGCCCCAGCATTTT. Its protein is CASSLVLTGSDQPQHF.

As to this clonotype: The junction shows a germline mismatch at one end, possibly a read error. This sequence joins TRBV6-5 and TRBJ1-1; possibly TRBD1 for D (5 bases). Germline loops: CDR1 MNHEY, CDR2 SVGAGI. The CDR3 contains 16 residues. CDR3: CASSYSVGRPNPEAFF. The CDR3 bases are TGTGCCAGCAGTTATTCAGTGGGGCGCCCGAACCCTGAAGCTTTCTTT.

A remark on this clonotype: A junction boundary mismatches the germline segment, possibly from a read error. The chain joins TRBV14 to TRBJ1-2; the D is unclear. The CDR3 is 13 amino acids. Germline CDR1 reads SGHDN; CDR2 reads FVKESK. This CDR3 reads CASSPFEWYGYSF. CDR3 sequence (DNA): TGTGCCAGCAGCCCGTTTGAGTGGTATGGCTACTCCTTC.

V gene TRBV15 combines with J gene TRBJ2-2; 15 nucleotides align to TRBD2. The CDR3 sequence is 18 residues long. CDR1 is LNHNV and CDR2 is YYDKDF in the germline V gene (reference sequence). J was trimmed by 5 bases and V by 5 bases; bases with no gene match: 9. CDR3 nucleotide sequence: TGTGCCACCAGCCCGGAGGGGACTAGCGGGGGGCGGACCGGGGAGCTGTTTTTT. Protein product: CATSPEGTSGGRTGELFF. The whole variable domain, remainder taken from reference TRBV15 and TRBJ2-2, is DAMVIQNPRYQVTQFGKPVTLSCSQTLNHNVMYWYQQKSSQAPKLLFHYYDKDFNNEADTPDNFQSRRPNTSFCFLDIRSPGLGDTAMYLCATSPEGTSGGRTGELFFGEGSRLTVL.

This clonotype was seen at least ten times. The CDR3 sequence: CASGPAIGANVLTF. The DNA of the CDR3 is TGTGCCAGCGGACCAGCCATCGGGGCCAACGTCCTGACTTTC. This chain connects TRBV12-3 or TRBV12-4 to TRBJ2-6; no clear D gene. The germline V and J ends were trimmed by 8 bases and 4 bases, with 12 bases remaining between them. The CDR3 length is 14 residues.